The rows below give T cell receptor beta chains drawn from one sample of a study of T-cell memory formation after mild COVID-19. One entry per CDR3 protein results from TCRdb running MiXCR on the 5' RACE reads. The sample records some 410,000 distinct CDR3 sequences, roughly a quarter being singletons. Sample: PBMCs or a T cell subset sorted from them (not recorded which). The receptor source for this set is an adult woman who had mild COVID-19 (a few samples of this study predate the infection). Cell type and time point are not known. The CDR3 runs from the conserved cysteine through the conserved F or W. The D gene is left open where the match is weak. Expanded clones are given a class, and other clones once, few, many or no size at all.

V	J	D	size	CDR3	DNA
TRBV24-1	TRBJ2-1	TRBD2	many	CATSAWASGLPSYNEQFF	TGTGCCACCAGTGCCTGGGCTAGCGGCCTTCCCTCCTACAATGAGCAGTTCTTC
TRBV4-2	TRBJ2-3	TRBD2	few	CASSQASGGTDTQYF	TGTGCCAGCAGCCAGGCTAGCGGAGGCACAGATACGCAGTATTTT
TRBV20-1	TRBJ2-1	NA	few	CSAKNPYNEQFF	TGCAGTGCTAAAAACCCGTACAATGAGCAGTTCTTC
TRBV12-3/TRBV12-4	TRBJ2-3	NA	few	CASSLDQSTDTQYF	TGTGCCAGCAGTTTGGACCAAAGCACAGATACGCAGTATTTT
TRBV5-1	TRBJ2-2	NA	many	CASSLVPSGHNTGELFF	TGCGCCAGCAGCTTGGTTCCCAGCGGGCACAACACCGGGGAGCTGTTTTTT
TRBV18	TRBJ2-1	NA	NA	CASSRRGDEQFF	TGTGCCAGCTCACGAAGGGGTGATGAGCAGTTCTTC
TRBV5-5	TRBJ2-1	NA	few	CASRHQNGYNEQFF	TGTGCCAGCAGACACCAGAACGGATACAATGAGCAGTTCTTC
TRBV12-3/TRBV12-4	TRBJ1-2	NA	few	CASSPRSGLGYGYTF	TGTGCCAGCAGTCCCCGCTCAGGGTTAGGCTATGGCTACACCTTC
TRBV15	TRBJ2-3	NA	NA	CATLERDTQYF	TGTGCCACCCTTGAGAGGGATACGCAGTATTTT
TRBV20-1	TRBJ1-1	NA	NA	CSGNMNTEAFF	TGCAGTGGGAATATGAACACTGAAGCTTTCTTT
TRBV7-9	TRBJ1-5	NA	NA	CASSAENRLPQHF	TGTGCCAGCAGCGCCGAAAATCGTTTACCCCAGCATTTT
TRBV21-1	TRBJ1-1	NA	few	CASSTPSDRGGMNTEAFF	TGTGCCAGCAGCACCCCTTCCGACAGGGGAGGAATGAACACTGAAGCTTTCTTT
TRBV5-1	TRBJ2-1	NA	few	CASSFGASEYNEQFF	TGCGCCAGCAGCTTCGGTGCTAGCGAATACAATGAGCAGTTCTTC
TRBV3-1	TRBJ1-2	NA	few	CASSLQRGYGYTF	TGTGCCAGCAGCCTACAGAGGGGCTATGGCTACACCTTC
TRBV3-1	TRBJ2-6	TRBD2	few	CASSPGTSVFSGANVLTF	TGTGCCAGCAGCCCCGGGACTAGCGTGTTCTCTGGGGCCAACGTCCTGACTTTC
TRBV15	TRBJ2-5	TRBD2	NA	CATSMGGEETQYF	TGTGCCACCAGCATGGGGGGGGAAGAGACCCAGTACTTC
TRBV5-1	TRBJ2-7	TRBD1	few	CASSSGQSSEVF	TGCGCCAGCAGCTCGGGACAGTCGAGCGAAGTCTTC
TRBV13	TRBJ2-1	TRBD1	NA	CASSLVGTGVWNEQFF	TGTGCCAGCAGCTTAGTTGGGACAGGGGTCTGGAATGAGCAGTTCTTC
TRBV2	TRBJ1-1	TRBD1	NA	CASRPITGGTEAFF	TGTGCCAGCAGGCCCATCACAGGGGGCACTGAAGCTTTCTTT
TRBV6-5	TRBJ2-1	NA	few	CASSYGFRGAYEQFF	TGTGCCAGCAGTTACGGTTTCCGGGGGGCCTATGAGCAGTTCTTC
TRBV7-6	TRBJ1-2	NA	NA	CASSLGVGPDYGYTF	TGTGCCAGCAGCTTAGGTGTGGGGCCAGACTATGGCTACACCTTC
TRBV4-2	TRBJ2-7	TRBD2	few	CASSTTSGGISSYEQYF	TGTGCCAGCAGCACAACTAGCGGGGGGATCAGCTCCTACGAGCAGTACTTC
TRBV3-1	TRBJ2-7	TRBD2	many	CASGTWSSGYYEQYF	TGTGCCAGCGGCACGTGGTCTAGCGGGTACTACGAGCAGTACTTC
TRBV29-1	TRBJ1-3	NA	NA	CSVENRVNTIYF	TGCAGCGTTGAGAACAGGGTTAACACCATATATTTT
TRBV3-1	TRBJ2-3	TRBD2	NA	CASSNLAGVGTDTQYF	TGTGCCAGCAGCAATTTAGCGGGAGTGGGCACAGATACGCAGTATTTT
TRBV12-3/TRBV12-4	TRBJ1-1	NA	few	CASSDEPPGAFF	TGTGCCAGCAGCGATGAACCCCCCGGAGCTTTCTTT
TRBV2	TRBJ2-2	NA	NA	CASSERHTGELFF	TGTGCCAGCAGTGAACGGCACACCGGGGAGCTGTTTTTT
TRBV29-1	TRBJ1-5	NA	NA	CSVRKGVNQPQHF	TGCAGCGTTCGAAAGGGGGTGAATCAGCCCCAGCATTTT
TRBV19	TRBJ2-3	NA	NA	CASSITTGRTDTQYF	TGTGCCAGTAGTATTACGACGGGGCGCACAGATACGCAGTATTTT
TRBV7-3	TRBJ2-1	TRBD2	few	CASSLIGGRGNEQFF	TGTGCCAGCAGCTTAATTGGCGGGAGGGGGAATGAGCAGTTCTTC
TRBV5-1	TRBJ2-7	TRBD1	NA	CASSDNRDRDHEQYF	TGCGCCAGCAGCGATAACCGGGACAGGGACCACGAGCAGTACTTC
TRBV4-2	TRBJ2-1	TRBD2	NA	CASSQASGGANEQFF	TGTGCCAGCAGCCAAGCTAGCGGGGGGGCCAATGAGCAGTTCTTC
TRBV7-6	TRBJ2-2	NA	few	CASSLASGTNTGELFF	TGTGCCAGCAGCTTGGCCTCCGGGACCAACACCGGGGAGCTGTTTTTT
TRBV12-3/TRBV12-4	TRBJ2-7	TRBD2	NA	CASSRAGVPSYEQYF	TGTGCCAGCAGTCGGGCGGGGGTCCCCTCCTACGAGCAGTACTTC
TRBV4-3	TRBJ2-7	NA	NA	CASSQEEGVSGGEQYF	TGCGCCAGCAGCCAAGAGGAAGGGGTGAGCGGAGGCGAGCAGTACTTC
TRBV9	TRBJ2-7	TRBD2	few	CASSTTAASGVYEQYF	TGTGCCAGCTCCACAACGGCAGCTAGCGGGGTCTACGAGCAGTACTTC
TRBV7-2	TRBJ1-2	TRBD1	few	CASSVPRDRGAGYTF	TGTGCCAGCAGCGTACCCCGGGACAGGGGCGCTGGCTACACCTTC
TRBV3-1	TRBJ1-4	NA	few	CASSQEIWGQANEKLFF	TGTGCCAGCAGCCAAGAAATCTGGGGGCAGGCTAATGAAAAACTGTTTTTT
TRBV7-2	TRBJ1-1	NA	few	CASSFGVLDTEAFF	TGTGCCAGCAGCTTCGGGGTCTTGGACACTGAAGCTTTCTTT
TRBV18	TRBJ2-7	NA	NA	CASSPAGSSYEQYF	TGTGCCAGCTCACCGGCCGGGTCCTCCTACGAGCAGTACTTC
TRBV11-2	TRBJ2-5	TRBD2	NA	CASRRAGKETQYF	TGTGCCAGCAGACGAGCGGGAAAAGAGACCCAGTACTTC
TRBV24-1	TRBJ2-1	TRBD1	few	CATGTGGLPEQFF	TGTGCCACCGGGACAGGGGGCTTGCCTGAGCAGTTCTTC